Listed below are T cell receptor beta chains from one sample, sequenced in a study of human versus mouse CDR3 diversity and MHC coevolution. Libraries were prepared by immunoSEQ multiplex PCR; TCRdb keeps only in-frame clonotypes and omits some of them. The table has tens of thousands of clones, about 90% seen once. The material sequenced was naive CD4+ T cells from blood. The receptor source for this set is a person aged 30-69 years in good health. CDR3s include the opening cysteine and the closing phenylalanine or tryptophan. A D gene is named only where the DNA matches it firmly. Clone size, where shown, is once, few, many, or a class for clones that have expanded.

clone_size	j_call	d_call	v_call	cdr3_nt	cdr3_aa
-	TRBJ1-2	TRBD1	TRBV2	TGTGCCAGCAGTGACAGGGGGCGGGACTATGGCTACACCTTC	CASSDRGRDYGYTF
-	TRBJ2-1	TRBD2	TRBV6-5	TGTGCCAGCAGTTACTCGCGGCTAGCGGGAAATGAGCAGTTCTTC	CASSYSRLAGNEQFF
-	TRBJ2-7	-	TRBV27	TGTGCCAGCAGTTTAGGGAAAACAGGACCCTACACCTACGAGCAGTACTTC	CASSLGKTGPYTYEQYF
-	TRBJ2-2	-	TRBV4-2	TGTGCCAGCAGCCACGTTGAGTCCGGGGAGCTGTTTTTT	CASSHVESGELFF
-	TRBJ2-1	-	TRBV4-1	TGCGCCAGCAGCGCAGGGGTTTTCGCTGCTGATGAGCAGTTCTTC	CASSAGVFAADEQFF
-	TRBJ2-7	-	TRBV5-5	TGTGCCAGCAGCGCCCGACAGTACTACGAGCAGTACTTC	CASSARQYYEQYF
-	TRBJ2-3	TRBD1	TRBV5-1	TGCGCCAGCAGCTGGGGGGGGACAGGGGTCAACACAGATACGCAGTATTTT	CASSWGGTGVNTDTQYF
-	TRBJ1-2	TRBD1	TRBV7-9	TGTGCCAGCAGCTCGGGGACAGAGAACTATGGCTACACCTTC	CASSSGTENYGYTF
-	TRBJ2-2	-	TRBV5-1	TGCGCCAGCAGCCCTAGATCTAACACCGGGGAGCTGTTTTTT	CASSPRSNTGELFF
once	TRBJ2-1	-	TRBV4-1	TGCGCCAGCAGCCAAGTAGCGATTAGTACCTACAATGAGCAGTTCTTC	CASSQVAISTYNEQFF
-	TRBJ2-7	TRBD1	TRBV5-1	TGTGCCAGCAGGAAGACAGGGAAGACGAGCGAGCAGTACTTC	CASRKTGKTSEQYF
-	TRBJ2-5	TRBD1	TRBV6-1	TGTGCCAGCAACCAGGGGGCGGTTGAGACCCAGTACTTC	CASNQGAVETQYF
-	TRBJ1-2	-	TRBV5-1	TGCGCCAGCAGCTTTAATGGTGAGCGTGGCTACACCTTC	CASSFNGERGYTF
once	TRBJ1-1	-	TRBV30	TGTGCCTGGACAATCGGTGCGAACACTGAAGCTTTCTTT	CAWTIGANTEAFF
-	TRBJ2-6	-	TRBV5-1	TGCGCCAGCAGCCCCCCAGGCTCTGGGGCCAACGTCCTGACTTTC	CASSPPGSGANVLTF
-	TRBJ1-1	TRBD1	TRBV7-9	TGTGCCAGCAGCTTAGGGGGGGACAGGGGGTTGGGAACTGAAGCTTTCTTT	CASSLGGDRGLGTEAFF
-	TRBJ2-3	TRBD2	TRBV6-5	TGTGCCAGCATGGGGGGGGCAGATACGCAGTATTTT	CASMGGADTQYF
-	TRBJ2-5	TRBD2	TRBV19	TGTGCCAGTAGTGTGGGACTAGCAAATCAAGAGACCCAGTACTTC	CASSVGLANQETQYF
-	TRBJ2-1	TRBD2	TRBV5-4	TGTGCCAGCAGCTCCGAACCGGGACTAGCGGGAGTGGGGGTTTACAATGAGCAGTTCTTC	CASSSEPGLAGVGVYNEQFF